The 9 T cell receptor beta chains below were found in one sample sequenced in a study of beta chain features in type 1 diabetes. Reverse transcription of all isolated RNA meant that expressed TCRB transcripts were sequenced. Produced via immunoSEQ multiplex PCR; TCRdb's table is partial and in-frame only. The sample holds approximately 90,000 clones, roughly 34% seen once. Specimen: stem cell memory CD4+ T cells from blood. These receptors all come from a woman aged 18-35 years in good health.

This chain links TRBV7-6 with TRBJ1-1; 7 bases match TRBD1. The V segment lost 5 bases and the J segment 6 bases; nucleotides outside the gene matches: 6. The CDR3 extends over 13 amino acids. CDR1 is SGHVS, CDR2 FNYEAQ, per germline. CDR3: CASSTRQGAEAFF. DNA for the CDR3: TGTGCCAGCAGCACCAGACAGGGTGCTGAAGCTTTCTTT.

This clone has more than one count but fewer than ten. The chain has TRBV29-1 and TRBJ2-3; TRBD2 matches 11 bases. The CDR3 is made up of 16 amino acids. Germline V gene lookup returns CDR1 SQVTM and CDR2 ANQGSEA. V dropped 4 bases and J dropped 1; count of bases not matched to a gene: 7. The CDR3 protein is CSVARGSGGGTDTQYF. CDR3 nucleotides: TGCAGCGTTGCAAGAGGTAGCGGGGGGGGCACAGATACGCAGTATTTT.

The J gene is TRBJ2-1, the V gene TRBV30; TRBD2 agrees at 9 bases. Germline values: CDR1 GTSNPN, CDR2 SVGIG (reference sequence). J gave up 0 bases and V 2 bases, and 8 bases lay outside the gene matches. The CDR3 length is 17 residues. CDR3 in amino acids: CAWSTRGSGSSYNEQFF. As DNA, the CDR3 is TGTGCCTGGAGTACCCGGGGTAGCGGGAGCTCCTACAATGAGCAGTTCTTC. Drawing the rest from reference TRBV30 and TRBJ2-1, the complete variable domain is SQTIHQWPATLVQPVGSPLSLECTVEGTSNPNLYWYRQAAGRGLQLLFYSVGIGQISSEVPQNLSASRPQDRQFILSSKKLLLSDSGFYLCAWSTRGSGSSYNEQFFGPGTRLTVL.

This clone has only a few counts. CDR3 sequence: CASSDLADLSYEQYF. The DNA for the CDR3 is TGTGCCAGCAGTGATCTAGCGGATCTCTCCTACGAGCAGTACTTC. V usage is TRBV25-1 and J usage is TRBJ2-7, with 7 positions matching TRBD2. Trimming cost V 3 bases and J 0 bases; bases outside gene matches: 5. This CDR3 has 15 residues. The germline CDR1 and CDR2 sequences are MGHDK and SYGVNS.

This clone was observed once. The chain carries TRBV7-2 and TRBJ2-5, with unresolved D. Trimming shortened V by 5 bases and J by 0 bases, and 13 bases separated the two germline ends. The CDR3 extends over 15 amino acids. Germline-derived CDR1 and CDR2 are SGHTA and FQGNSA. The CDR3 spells CASSRRSTNQETQYF. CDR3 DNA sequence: TGTGCCAGCAGCCGGAGATCTACTAACCAAGAGACCCAGTACTTC. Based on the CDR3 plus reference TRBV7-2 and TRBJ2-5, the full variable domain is GAGVSQSPSNKVTEKGKDVELRCDPISGHTALYWYRQSLGQGLEFLIYFQGNSAPDKSGLPSDRFSAERTGGSVSTLTIQRTQQEDSAVYLCASSRRSTNQETQYFGPGTRLLVL.

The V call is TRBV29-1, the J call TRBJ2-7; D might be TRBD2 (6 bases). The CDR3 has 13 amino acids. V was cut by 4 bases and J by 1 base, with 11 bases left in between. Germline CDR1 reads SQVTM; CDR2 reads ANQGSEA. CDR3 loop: CSVGLGGSYEQYF. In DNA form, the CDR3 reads TGCAGCGTTGGTCTCGGGGGTTCCTACGAGCAGTACTTC.

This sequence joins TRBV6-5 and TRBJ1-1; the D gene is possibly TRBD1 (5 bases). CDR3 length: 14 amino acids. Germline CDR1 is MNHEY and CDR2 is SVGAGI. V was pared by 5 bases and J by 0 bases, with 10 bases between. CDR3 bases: TGTGCCAGCAGTCAGACAGACATGAACACTGAAGCTTTCTTT. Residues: CASSQTDMNTEAFF.

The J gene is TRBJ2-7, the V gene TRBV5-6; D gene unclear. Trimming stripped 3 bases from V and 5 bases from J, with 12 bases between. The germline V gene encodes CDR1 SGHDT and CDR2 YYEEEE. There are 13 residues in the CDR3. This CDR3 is CASSSFIVHEQYF. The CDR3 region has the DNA TGTGCCAGCAGCTCCTTTATCGTCCACGAGCAGTACTTC.

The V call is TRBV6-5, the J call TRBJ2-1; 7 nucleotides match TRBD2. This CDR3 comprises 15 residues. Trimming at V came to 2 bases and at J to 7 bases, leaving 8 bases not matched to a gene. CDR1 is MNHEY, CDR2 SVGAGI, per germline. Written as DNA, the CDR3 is TGTGCCAGCAGTTACGGGGTAGCGGGTGGGAATGAGCAGTTCTTC. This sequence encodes CASSYGVAGGNEQFF.